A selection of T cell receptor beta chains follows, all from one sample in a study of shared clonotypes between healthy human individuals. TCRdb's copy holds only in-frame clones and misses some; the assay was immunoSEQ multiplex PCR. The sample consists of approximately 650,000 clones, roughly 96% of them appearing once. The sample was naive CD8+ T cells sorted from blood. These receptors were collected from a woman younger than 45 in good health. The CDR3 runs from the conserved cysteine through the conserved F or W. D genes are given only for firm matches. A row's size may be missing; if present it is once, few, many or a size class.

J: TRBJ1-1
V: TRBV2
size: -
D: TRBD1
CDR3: CATQGTFEAFF
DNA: TGTGCCACACAGGGGACGTTTGAAGCTTTCTTT

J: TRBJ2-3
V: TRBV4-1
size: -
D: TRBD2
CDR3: CASSQVGAGGPADTQYF
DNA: TGCGCCAGCAGCCAAGTAGGCGCGGGAGGGCCCGCAGATACGCAGTATTTT

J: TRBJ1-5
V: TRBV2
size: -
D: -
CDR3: CASSEWGNQPQHF
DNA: TGTGCCAGCAGTGAATGGGGGAATCAGCCCCAGCATTTT

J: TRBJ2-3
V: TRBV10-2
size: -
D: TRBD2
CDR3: CASSEFAIAGGSTDTQYF
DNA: TGCGCCAGCAGTGAGTTCGCTATAGCGGGAGGAAGCACAGATACGCAGTATTTT

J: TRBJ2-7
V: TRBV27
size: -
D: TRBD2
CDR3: CASSPGGTYEQYF
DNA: TGTGCCAGCAGCCCCGGGGGGACCTACGAGCAGTACTTC

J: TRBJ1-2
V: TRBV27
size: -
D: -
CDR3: CASSLGIGLTYGYTF
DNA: TGTGCCAGCAGTTTAGGAATTGGGCTTACTTATGGCTACACCTTC

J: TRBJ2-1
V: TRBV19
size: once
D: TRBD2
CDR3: CASSSIGGRAIPYNEQFF
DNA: TGTGCCAGTAGCTCAATCGGAGGGAGGGCCATCCCCTACAATGAGCAGTTCTTC

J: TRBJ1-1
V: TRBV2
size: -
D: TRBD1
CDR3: CASGGSGQGLRGEAFF
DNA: TGTGCCAGCGGGGGATCGGGACAGGGGCTTCGTGGAGAAGCTTTCTTT

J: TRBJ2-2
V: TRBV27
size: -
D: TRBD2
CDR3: CASSLDPGGPAGELFF
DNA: TGTGCCAGCAGCCTGGATCCGGGAGGGCCCGCCGGGGAGCTGTTTTTT

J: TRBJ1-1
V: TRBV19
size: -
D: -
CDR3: CASTIEGVEAFF
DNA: TGTGCCAGTACGATAGAAGGGGTAGAAGCTTTCTTT

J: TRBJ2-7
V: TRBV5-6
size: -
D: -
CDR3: CASSLPGSYKQYF
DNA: TGTGCCAGCAGCTTGCCAGGGTCCTACAAGCAGTACTTC

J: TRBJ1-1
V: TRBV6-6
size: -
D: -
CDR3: CASRRGGNTEAFF
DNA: TGTGCCAGCAGACGGGGGGGGAACACTGAAGCTTTCTTT

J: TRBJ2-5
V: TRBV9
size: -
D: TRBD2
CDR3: CASSVVGGAAETQYF
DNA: TGTGCCAGCAGCGTAGTGGGAGGGGCAGCCGAGACCCAGTACTTC

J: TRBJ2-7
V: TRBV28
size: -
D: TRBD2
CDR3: CASRRRLREGVGNEQYF
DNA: TGTGCCAGCAGGCGTAGATTGCGGGAGGGCGTGGGTAACGAGCAGTACTTC

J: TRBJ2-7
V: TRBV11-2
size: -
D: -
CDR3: CASSSPLVEWYEQYF
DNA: TGTGCCAGCAGCTCACCCCTCGTAGAGTGGTACGAGCAGTACTTC

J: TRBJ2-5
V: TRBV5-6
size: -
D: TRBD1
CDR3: CASSLAGTGEQETQYF
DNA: TGTGCCAGCAGCTTGGCCGGGACAGGGGAACAAGAGACCCAGTACTTC

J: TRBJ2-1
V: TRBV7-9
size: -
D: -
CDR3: CASSLIRTPTHNEQFF
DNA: TGTGCCAGCAGCTTAATCAGGACACCCACTCACAATGAGCAGTTCTTC

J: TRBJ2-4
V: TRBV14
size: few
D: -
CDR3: CASSALGLDIQYF
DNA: TGTGCCAGCAGCGCCTTAGGGCTCGACATTCAGTACTTC

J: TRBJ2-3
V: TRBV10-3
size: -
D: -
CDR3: CAISTGKTPNTDTQYF
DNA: TGTGCCATCTCCACAGGGAAGACCCCGAACACAGATACGCAGTATTTT

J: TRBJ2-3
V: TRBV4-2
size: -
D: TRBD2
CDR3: CASSQDTPRGTADTQYF
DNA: TGTGCCAGCAGCCAAGATACTCCGCGGGGGACCGCAGATACGCAGTATTTT

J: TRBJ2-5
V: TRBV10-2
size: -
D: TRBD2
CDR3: CASSERLAGLETQYF
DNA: TGCGCCAGCAGTGAGAGACTAGCGGGTCTTGAGACCCAGTACTTC

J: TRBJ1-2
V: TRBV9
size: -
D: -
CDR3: CASSPPPFPGDDGYTF
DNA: TGTGCCAGCAGCCCCCCACCGTTTCCGGGGGACGATGGCTACACCTTC

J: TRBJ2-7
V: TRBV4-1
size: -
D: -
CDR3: CASSQVPPARTSREQYF
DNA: TGCGCCAGCAGCCAAGTTCCGCCAGCTAGAACCTCCCGCGAGCAGTACTTC

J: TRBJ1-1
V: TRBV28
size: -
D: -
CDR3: CASRTFRGRNTEAFF
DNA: TGTGCCAGCAGGACCTTTCGGGGGCGAAATACTGAAGCTTTCTTT

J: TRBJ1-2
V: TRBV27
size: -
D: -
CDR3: CASSNRETYGYTF
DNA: TGTGCCAGCAGTAACAGGGAAACCTATGGCTACACCTTC

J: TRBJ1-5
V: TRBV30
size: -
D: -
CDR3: CAWSPAGGANQPQHF
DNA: TGTGCCTGGAGTCCGGCCGGGGGAGCGAACCAGCCCCAGCATTTT

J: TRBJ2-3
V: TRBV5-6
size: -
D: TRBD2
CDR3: CASSPGLAGVADTQYF
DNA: TGTGCCAGCAGCCCGGGACTAGCGGGAGTGGCAGATACGCAGTATTTT

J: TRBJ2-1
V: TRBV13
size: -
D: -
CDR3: CASSLGRAGLYNEQFF
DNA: TGTGCCAGCAGCTTAGGCCGGGCTGGGCTCTACAATGAGCAGTTCTTC

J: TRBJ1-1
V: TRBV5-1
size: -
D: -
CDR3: CASSSLSGIAEAFF
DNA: TGCGCCAGCAGCTCCTTGTCAGGGATCGCTGAAGCTTTCTTT

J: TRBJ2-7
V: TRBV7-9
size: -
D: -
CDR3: CASSFGSKNEQYF
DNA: TGTGCCAGCAGCTTTGGGAGTAAGAACGAGCAGTACTTC

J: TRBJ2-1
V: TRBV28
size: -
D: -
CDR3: CASSLRAVSSYNEQFF
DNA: TGTGCCAGCAGTTTAAGAGCGGTTAGCTCCTACAATGAGCAGTTCTTC

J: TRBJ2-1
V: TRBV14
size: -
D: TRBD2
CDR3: CASSLPAGVYNEQFF
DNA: TGTGCCAGCAGCCTGCCAGCGGGGGTTTACAATGAGCAGTTCTTC

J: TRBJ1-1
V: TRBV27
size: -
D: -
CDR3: CASSPQEEAYTEAFF
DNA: TGTGCCAGCAGTCCACAGGAGGAGGCGTACACTGAAGCTTTCTTT

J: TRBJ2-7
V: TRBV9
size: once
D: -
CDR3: CASSVDGSGYEQYF
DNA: TGTGCCAGCAGCGTAGACGGTAGCGGCTACGAGCAGTACTTC

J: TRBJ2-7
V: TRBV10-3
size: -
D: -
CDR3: CAISSPSKSYEQYF
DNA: TGTGCCATCAGCTCTCCCTCGAAGTCCTACGAGCAGTACTTC

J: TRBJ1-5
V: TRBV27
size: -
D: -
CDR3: CASSWNMNQPQHF
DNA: TGTGCCAGCAGTTGGAACATGAATCAGCCCCAGCATTTT

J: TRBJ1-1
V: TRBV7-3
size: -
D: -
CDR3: CASSLLGQGGAEAFF
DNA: TGTGCCAGCAGCTTACTGGGACAAGGGGGAGCTGAAGCTTTCTTT

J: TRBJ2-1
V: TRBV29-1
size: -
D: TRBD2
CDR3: CSVVPSGRAGNEQFF
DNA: TGCAGCGTTGTGCCTAGCGGGAGGGCGGGGAATGAGCAGTTCTTC

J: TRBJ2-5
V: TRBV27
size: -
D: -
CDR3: CASTFGETQYF
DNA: TGTGCCAGCACCTTCGGAGAGACCCAGTACTTC

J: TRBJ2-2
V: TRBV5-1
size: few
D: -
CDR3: CASSLWRSGTRTGELFF
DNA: TGCGCCAGCAGCTTGTGGAGAAGCGGAACCCGCACCGGGGAGCTGTTTTTT

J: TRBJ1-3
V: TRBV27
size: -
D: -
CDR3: CASSSLSSGNTIYF
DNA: TGTGCCAGCAGTTCCTTAAGCTCTGGAAACACCATATATTTT

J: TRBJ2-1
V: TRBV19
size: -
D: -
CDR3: CASSLTSYNEQFF
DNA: TGTGCCAGTAGTCTCACCTCCTACAATGAGCAGTTCTTC

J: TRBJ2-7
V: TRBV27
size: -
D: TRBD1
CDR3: CASSLTGTGIHEQYF
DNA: TGTGCCAGCAGTTTGACCGGGACAGGGATACACGAGCAGTACTTC

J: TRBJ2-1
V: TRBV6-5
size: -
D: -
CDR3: CASSYSWTDNEQFF
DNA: TGTGCCAGCAGTTACTCTTGGACCGACAATGAGCAGTTCTTC

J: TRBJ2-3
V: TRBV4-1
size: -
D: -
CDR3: CASSQSLDILTDTQYF
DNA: TGCGCCAGCAGCCAATCTCTCGATATTCTCACAGATACGCAGTATTTT

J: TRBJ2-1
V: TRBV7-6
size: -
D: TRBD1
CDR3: CASSLQGANEQFF
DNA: TGTGCCAGCAGCCTCCAGGGGGCCAATGAGCAGTTCTTC

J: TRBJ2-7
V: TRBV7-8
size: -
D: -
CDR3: CASSESGVGYEQYF
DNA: TGTGCCAGCAGTGAAAGCGGAGTGGGCTACGAGCAGTACTTC

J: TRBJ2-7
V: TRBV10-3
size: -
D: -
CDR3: CAISVRPYSYEQYF
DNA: TGTGCCATCAGTGTCAGACCCTACTCCTACGAGCAGTACTTC